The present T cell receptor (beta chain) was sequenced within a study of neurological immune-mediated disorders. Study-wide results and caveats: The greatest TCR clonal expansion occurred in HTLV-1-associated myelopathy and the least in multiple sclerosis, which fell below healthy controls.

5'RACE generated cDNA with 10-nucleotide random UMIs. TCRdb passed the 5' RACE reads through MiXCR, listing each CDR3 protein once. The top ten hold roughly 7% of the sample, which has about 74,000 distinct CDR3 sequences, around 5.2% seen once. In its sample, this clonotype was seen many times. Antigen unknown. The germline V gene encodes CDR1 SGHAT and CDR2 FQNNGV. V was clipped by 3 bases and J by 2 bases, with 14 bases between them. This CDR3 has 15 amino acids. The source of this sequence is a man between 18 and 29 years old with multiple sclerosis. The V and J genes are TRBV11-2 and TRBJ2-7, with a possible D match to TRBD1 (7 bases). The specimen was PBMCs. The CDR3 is CASSFGGQSTYEQYF. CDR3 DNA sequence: TGTGCCAGCAGCTTCGGGGGACAGAGCACCTACGAGCAGTACTTC.